This is a list of T cell receptor beta chains from one sample in a study of beta chain features in type 1 diabetes. The assay was immunoSEQ multiplex PCR, and TCRdb's table has in-frame clones only and misses some. Of around 45,000 clones in the sample, 35% to 55% were seen once. Sequenced material: stem cell memory CD4+ T cells from blood. The receptors here all came from a man aged 25-45 years with type 1 diabetes. Each CDR3 is given with its conserved first and last residue. The D gene is left open where the match is weak. Size values are once, few and many counts, or a class for expanded clones, and some rows have none.

j_call d_call clone_size v_call cdr3_aa cdr3_nt
TRBJ2-4 . few TRBV5-4 CASRSALAKNIQYF TGTGCCAGCAGATCCGCGCTAGCCAAAAACATTCAGTACTTC
TRBJ1-3 TRBD1 . TRBV6-1 CASKGTGSRHTIYF TGTGCCAGCAAGGGGACAGGGTCTCGGCACACCATATATTTT
TRBJ2-6 TRBD1 few TRBV14 CASSQLGTGSGANVLTF TGTGCCAGCAGCCAACTCGGGACAGGGTCTGGGGCCAACGTCCTGACTTTC
TRBJ2-3 . few TRBV5-1 CASSHRQVSSTDTQYF TGCGCCAGCAGTCACAGACAGGTCTCTAGCACAGATACGCAGTATTTT
TRBJ1-2 . . TRBV7-9 CASSPPPGWGYTF TGTGCCAGCAGCCCTCCCCCAGGTTGGGGCTACACCTTC
TRBJ1-2 TRBD1 . TRBV4-2 CASSQGTGEFYGYTF TGTGCCAGCAGCCAAGGGACAGGGGAATTCTATGGCTACACCTTC
TRBJ2-4 . once TRBV6-5 CASSQKNIQYF TGTGCCAGCAGCCAGAAAAACATTCAGTACTTC
TRBJ2-5 . . TRBV13 CASSLRETQYF TGTGCCAGCAGCTTGCGCGAGACCCAGTACTTC
TRBJ2-5 . few TRBV5-1 CASSLASSQETQYF TGCGCCAGCAGCTTGGCTAGCTCCCAAGAGACCCAGTACTTC
TRBJ2-3 . . TRBV18 CASSPRESADTQYF TGTGCCAGCTCACCACGGGAGAGCGCAGATACGCAGTATTTT
TRBJ2-2 . . TRBV28 CASRAGSSAGELFF TGTGCCAGCAGGGCCGGGAGTTCGGCCGGGGAGCTGTTTTTT
TRBJ2-1 TRBD1 . TRBV7-2 CASSDRTGRSYNEQFF TGTGCCAGCAGCGATCGGACAGGGCGTTCCTACAATGAGCAGTTCTTC
TRBJ2-3 . few TRBV5-6 CASSLSAGIRYTQYF TGTGCCAGCAGCTTGTCTGCGGGAATCAGGTATACGCAGTATTTT
TRBJ2-1 . . TRBV27 CASSLSPPTSEQFF TGTGCCAGCAGTTTATCTCCGCCTACTAGCGAGCAGTTCTTC
TRBJ2-3 . . TRBV7-9 CASSLAADLDTQYF TGTGCCAGCAGCTTAGCGGCTGATTTGGATACGCAGTATTTT
TRBJ2-1 TRBD2 few TRBV4-2 CASSQMGLANNEQFF TGTGCCAGCAGCCAAATGGGACTAGCCAACAATGAGCAGTTCTTC
TRBJ1-2 TRBD1 . TRBV7-2 CASSLVTGGVGYTF TGTGCCAGCAGCTTAGTAACAGGGGGAGTTGGCTACACCTTC
TRBJ2-2 . . TRBV19 CASSMVTVGPGELFF TGTGCCAGTAGTATGGTTACAGTCGGTCCCGGGGAGCTGTTTTTT
TRBJ2-2 . . TRBV19 CASSRTYGVGTGELFF TGTGCCAGCAGCCGGACTTACGGAGTAGGGACCGGGGAGCTGTTTTTT
TRBJ2-3 . . TRBV7-2 CASSLDPDSDTQYF TGTGCCAGCAGCTTAGACCCAGACTCAGATACGCAGTATTTT
TRBJ1-1 . . TRBV6-5 CASKGRGWDEAFF TGTGCCAGCAAAGGCAGGGGCTGGGATGAAGCTTTCTTT
TRBJ2-3 . . TRBV7-9 CASSLWNRASRDTQYF TGTGCCAGCAGCTTATGGAACAGGGCAAGCCGAGATACGCAGTATTTT
TRBJ2-5 . few TRBV29-1 CSGSYRLGQETQYF TGCAGCGGTAGCTATCGATTAGGCCAAGAGACCCAGTACTTC
TRBJ2-7 TRBD1 few TRBV5-6 CASSPTGTGPYEQYF TGTGCCAGCAGCCCTACCGGGACAGGTCCCTACGAGCAGTACTTC
TRBJ2-1 TRBD2 few TRBV5-6 CASSLPGLAPNEQFF TGTGCCAGCAGCTTGCCGGGACTAGCGCCCAATGAGCAGTTCTTC
TRBJ2-7 TRBD2 . TRBV20-1 CSGEGSYEQYF TGCAGTGGGGAGGGTTCCTACGAGCAGTACTTC
TRBJ1-2 . . TRBV18 CASSPDSLNYGYTF TGTGCCAGCTCACCGGACAGTTTGAACTATGGCTACACCTTC
TRBJ2-1 . . TRBV4-3 CASSQLWEPGTYNEQFF TGCGCCAGCAGCCAACTCTGGGAACCGGGGACCTACAATGAGCAGTTCTTC
TRBJ2-3 TRBD2 . TRBV7-2 CASSFPGLVHYF TGTGCCAGCAGCTTCCCGGGACTAGTGCACTATTTT
TRBJ2-3 TRBD1 few TRBV30 CAWSGRQGTTDTQYF TGTGCCTGGAGTGGACGACAGGGGACAACAGATACGCAGTATTTT
TRBJ1-1 . . TRBV7-9 CASSPSGRTEAFF TGTGCCAGCAGCCCGTCGGGTCGCACTGAAGCTTTCTTT
TRBJ2-3 TRBD2 . TRBV7-9 CASSLASGRADTQYF TGTGCCAGCAGCTTGGCTAGCGGGAGGGCAGATACGCAGTATTTT
TRBJ2-6 . once TRBV7-8 CASSYNRVAGANVLTF TGTGCCAGCAGCTATAACAGGGTAGCTGGGGCCAACGTCCTGACTTTC
TRBJ1-2 TRBD1 . TRBV27 CASSLQGARGYTF TGTGCCAGCAGTTTACAGGGGGCGAGGGGCTACACCTTC
TRBJ2-7 . . TRBV6-6 CAATSPGDSYEQYF TGTGCCGCCACCTCCCCAGGGGACTCCTACGAGCAGTACTTC
TRBJ2-1 TRBD2 few TRBV7-9 CASINGLAEYNEQFF TGTGCCAGCATCAACGGACTAGCGGAGTACAATGAGCAGTTCTTC
TRBJ2-3 . few TRBV14 CASSQSAGADTQYF TGTGCCAGCAGCCAATCCGCGGGTGCAGATACGCAGTATTTT
TRBJ2-3 . few TRBV28 CASNLGVNTQYF TGTGCCAGCAACCTGGGAGTGAATACGCAGTATTTT
TRBJ2-1 TRBD2 . TRBV27 CASTRTSGSSYNEQFF TGTGCCAGCACCCGGACTAGCGGGAGTTCCTACAATGAGCAGTTCTTC
TRBJ1-4 . few TRBV29-1 CSGGGGLNEKLFF TGCAGCGGGGGGGGCGGTTTGAACGAAAAACTGTTTTTT
TRBJ2-3 . . TRBV18 CASSPPSGSSQYF TGTGCCAGCTCACCACCGTCGGGGAGCTCGCAGTATTTT
TRBJ1-1 TRBD1 . TRBV4-1 CASTSTGVVTEAFF TGCGCCAGCACCTCGACAGGGGTCGTCACTGAAGCTTTCTTT
TRBJ2-7 TRBD1 . TRBV14 CASSQEYRGSEQYF TGTGCCAGCAGCCAAGAATACAGGGGGAGCGAGCAGTACTTC
TRBJ2-7 . few TRBV28 CASSPGGTGNYEQYF TGTGCCAGCAGCCCAGGCGGAACAGGGAACTACGAGCAGTACTTC
TRBJ2-6 . . TRBV6-5 CASRWGLSGANVLTF TGTGCCAGCAGGTGGGGGCTCTCTGGGGCCAACGTCCTGACTTTC
TRBJ2-6 . . TRBV7-3 CASSPQVSGANVLTF TGTGCCAGCAGCCCACAGGTTTCTGGGGCCAACGTCCTGACTTTC
TRBJ2-1 TRBD2 few TRBV7-8 CASSRPRGTSGRNEQFF TGTGCCAGCAGCCGCCCAAGGGGGACTAGCGGGAGGAATGAGCAGTTCTTC
TRBJ2-5 . few TRBV6-1 CASSPPGETQYF TGTGCCAGCAGCCCCCCCGGGGAGACCCAGTACTTC